Presented here are 32 T cell receptor beta chains from one specimen sequenced in a study of early T cells in non-severe SARS-CoV-2 infection. Using its own MiXCR run on the 5' RACE reads, TCRdb lists one record per CDR3 protein. Here the sample spans 50,000 to 70,000 distinct CDR3 sequences, roughly 9.7% being singletons. Source material: whole blood. Source of these receptors: an adult who was a healthcare worker with PCR-confirmed SARS-CoV-2 infection or an uninfected control (not recorded which).

This clonotype was counted a few times. The chain uses TRBV3-1 and TRBJ2-5, with TRBD1 matching 7 bases. This CDR3 is 14 amino acids long. The V gene end was trimmed by 8 bases and the J gene end by 6 bases; junction bases not matched to a gene: 12. Germline-derived CDR1 and CDR2 are LGHDT and YNNKEL (reference sequence). The CDR3 is CASAPGQTIQTQYF. The CDR3 DNA reads as TGTGCCAGCGCGCCGGGACAGACGATCCAGACCCAGTACTTC.

This chain uses TRBV7-6 with TRBJ1-5; TRBD1 might be the D (5 bases). Trimming pared 2 bases from V and 4 bases from J, leaving 12 bases between. The CDR3 runs to 15 residues. Germline V gene sequence: CDR1 SGHVS, CDR2 FNYEAQ. CDR3 sequence: CASSLSGERNQPQHF. CDR3 DNA: TGTGCCAGCAGCTTATCGGGGGAGAGGAATCAGCCCCAGCATTTT.

This clonotype was seen many times. The CDR3 protein is CASSPMSRGGSTGELFF. The DNA of the CDR3 is TGTGCCAGCAGCCCTATGTCACGGGGTGGCAGCACCGGGGAGCTGTTTTTT. The chain is built from TRBV27 and TRBJ2-2, with D possibly TRBD2 on 5 matching bases. The CDR3 is made up of 17 amino acids. Germline CDR1 is MNHEY and CDR2 is SMNVEV (reference sequence). Trimming shortened V by 6 bases and J by 4 bases, and 21 bases separated the two germline ends.

This clonotype was picked up many times. This chain connects TRBV29-1 to TRBJ1-1; perhaps TRBD1 as D (5 bases). The V end was cut by 2 bases, the J end by 5 bases, with 12 bases between. Germline lookup yields CDR1 SQVTM and CDR2 ANQGSEA. CDR3 size: 13 residues. CDR3 DNA: TGCAGCGTTGAATCGGGGGGAAGAACTGAAGCTTTCTTT. Protein sequence: CSVESGGRTEAFF.

The chain carries TRBV20-1 and TRBJ2-7; D may be TRBD2 (5 bases). V dropped 0 bases and J dropped 2 bases, with 14 bases sitting between them. The CDR3 consists of 15 residues. Germline V gene sequence: CDR1 DFQATT, CDR2 SNEGSKA (reference sequence). In DNA, the CDR3 is TGCAGTGCTAGAGATCCTAGACTACCGGCCTACGAGCAGTACTTC. Translation gives CSARDPRLPAYEQYF.

The chain joins TRBV7-9 to TRBJ2-7, with a possible D match to TRBD1 (6 bases). The CDR3 spans 12 residues. Germline CDR1 is SEHNR and CDR2 is FQNEAQ (reference sequence). V lost 5 bases to trimming and J lost 5 bases, with 10 bases between them. Here the CDR3 reads CASSVDRNEQYF. The CDR3, as DNA: TGTGCCAGCAGCGTCGACAGGAACGAGCAGTACTTC. Full variable domain (missing parts from reference TRBV7-9 and TRBJ2-7): DTGVSQNPRHKITKRGQNVTFRCDPISEHNRLYWYRQTLGQGPEFLTYFQNEAQLEKSRLLSDRFSAERPKGSFSTLEIQRTEQGDSAMYLCASSVDRNEQYFGPGTRLTVT.

This clonotype was counted only a few times. The chain carries TRBV7-6 and TRBJ1-5; D is ambiguous. The CDR3 sequence is 14 residues long. Germline V gives CDR1 SGHVS, CDR2 FNYEAQ. The V gene lost 1 base and the J gene lost 5 bases, with 9 bases spanning the gap. The CDR3: CASSLGGMDQPQHF. In nucleotides, the CDR3 is TGTGCCAGCAGCTTAGGAGGGATGGATCAGCCCCAGCATTTT.

The sample holds many counts of this clonotype. The chain carries TRBV6-1 and TRBJ2-7; no clear D. The CDR3 sequence is 16 residues long. The germline V gene encodes CDR1 MNHNS and CDR2 SASEGT. Trimming pared 1 base from V and 5 bases from J, leaving 18 bases between. CDR3 sequence reads: CASSEVSRVPSDEQYF. The CDR3 DNA reads as TGTGCCAGCAGTGAAGTCTCTCGGGTTCCGTCGGACGAGCAGTACTTC.

This chain uses TRBV6-5 with TRBJ1-1, with TRBD1 matching over 8 bases. Germline CDR1 MNHEY, CDR2 SVGAGI. J lost 1 base, V lost 4 bases, and 5 bases had no gene match. The CDR3 contains 15 residues. Here the CDR3 reads CASSSDRGWNTEAFF. The DNA for the CDR3 is TGTGCCAGCAGTTCTGACAGGGGATGGAACACTGAAGCTTTCTTT.

The sample holds many counts of this clonotype. This chain uses TRBV12-3 or TRBV12-4 with TRBJ1-2, with 8 positions matching TRBD1. The CDR3 has 15 residues. V dropped 4 bases and J dropped 6; count of bases not matched to a gene: 10. For the CDR3, the DNA is TGTGCCAGCAGTTCCGGACAGGGTGGGTTGGATGGCTACACCTTC. This translates into CASSSGQGGLDGYTF.

This clonotype was seen at least ten times. This chain joins TRBV27 and TRBJ1-5; 7 bases fit TRBD1. This CDR3 spans 14 amino acids. Germline V gene data show CDR1 as MNHEY and CDR2 as SMNVEV (reference sequence). J lost 8 bases, V lost 5 bases, and 9 bases had no gene match. Here the CDR3 DNA reads TGTGCCAGCAGTCCTACAGGGGCTACGGAGCCCCAGCATTTT. Protein product: CASSPTGATEPQHF.

The CDR3, as DNA: TGTGCCGCCGGCCAGCAACAAGAGACCCAGTACTTC. Translated: CAAGQQQETQYF. The rearrangement links TRBV2 to TRBJ2-5; D gene unclear. This CDR3 is built from 12 residues. Per germline, CDR1 SNHLY and CDR2 FYNNEI. Trimming removed 11 bases at V and 2 bases at J, with 12 bases between.

This clonotype has ten or more counts. The gene calls are TRBV12-3 or TRBV12-4 and TRBJ1-2; D is undetermined. The V and J ends lost 5 bases and 4 bases respectively, with 11 bases between them. This CDR3 is built from 13 residues. In nucleotides, the CDR3 is TGTGCCAGCAGTGACACAGTGTCCTATGGCTACACCTTC. This translates into CASSDTVSYGYTF.

In its sample, this clonotype was seen a few times. CDR3 in DNA: TGTGCCAGCAGTTACCCCCCGTACGAGCAGTACTTC. Encoded protein: CASSYPPYEQYF. V gene TRBV6-2 or TRBV6-3 combines with J gene TRBJ2-7; D ambiguous. Trimming took off 2 bases at V and 4 bases at J, with 6 bases between the two ends. The CDR3 sequence is 12 residues long. Looked up from germline, CDR1 is MNHEY and CDR2 is SVGEGT.

Only one count was recorded for this clonotype. V and J are TRBV7-8 and TRBJ2-3; D gene unclear. V lost 8 bases and J 0 bases, leaving 6 bases between the germline ends. The CDR3 sequence is 12 residues long. Germline lookup yields CDR1 SGHVS and CDR2 FQNEAQ. CDR3 in DNA: TGTGCCAGCGGTCTAAGCACAGATACGCAGTATTTT. Translating it yields CASGLSTDTQYF.

This clonotype was seen many times. The chain combines TRBV6-2 or TRBV6-3 with TRBJ2-3; D call uncertain. This CDR3 region has 14 residues. Germline lookup yields CDR1 MNHEY and CDR2 SVGEGT. Trimming removed 5 bases from V and 2 bases from J, with 11 bases in between. In nucleotides, the CDR3 is TGTGCCAGCAGTCGGCTGCGGTCCACAGATACGCAGTATTTT. Amino acids: CASSRLRSTDTQYF.

Many counts were recorded for this clonotype. V gene TRBV10-2 combines with J gene TRBJ2-7, with D perhaps assigned TRBD1 or TRBD2 (5 bases each). Germline assignment: CDR1 WSHSY and CDR2 SAAADI. The CDR3 totals 15 residues. Trimming shortened V by 6 bases and J by 1 base, and 16 bases separated the two germline ends. This CDR3 reads CASSGRDPRSYEQYF. The CDR3 DNA sequence: TGCGCCAGCAGCGGCCGGGACCCAAGATCCTACGAGCAGTACTTC.

In its sample, this clonotype was seen many times. This chain joins TRBV27 and TRBJ2-7; 10 nucleotides line up with TRBD2. Germline loops: CDR1 MNHEY, CDR2 SMNVEV (reference sequence). V lost 5 bases and J lost 3; bases outside the gene matches: 13. This CDR3 contains 17 residues. The CDR3: CASSPGTSEGRVYEQYF. The CDR3 coding sequence is TGTGCCAGCAGTCCCGGGACTAGCGAAGGGAGGGTCTACGAGCAGTACTTC.

This clonotype has a handful of counts. The rearrangement joins TRBV6-5 to TRBJ2-5; 9 bases agree with TRBD1. Per the germline V gene, CDR1 is MNHEY and CDR2 is SVGAGI. Germline trimming cut 2 bases from V and 3 bases from J; bases unmatched to any gene: 4. This CDR3 has 15 residues. The CDR3 nucleotides read TGTGCCAGCAGTTACAGCGGACAGGGGAAAGAGACCCAGTACTTC. Translated: CASSYSGQGKETQYF.

The table lists this clonotype with a few counts. CDR3 amino acids: CASSPQTGTYEQYF. Written as DNA, the CDR3 is TGCGCCAGCAGCCCTCAGACAGGGACCTACGAGCAGTACTTC. The chain uses TRBV5-1 and TRBJ2-7; 7 positions match TRBD1. The germline gives CDR1 SGHRS, CDR2 YFSETQ. CDR3 length: 14 residues. The J segment lost 2 bases and the V segment lost 4 bases, leaving 6 bases of the junction unmatched.

This clonotype has at least ten counts. The chain is built from TRBV12-3 or TRBV12-4 and TRBJ1-2, with 8 bases fitting TRBD1. Losses at the gene ends were 5 bases for V and 8 bases for J; bases not matched to a gene: 7. The CDR3 spans 13 residues. The CDR3 DNA sequence: TGTGCCAGCAGTGAAAGGACAGGGCAGGGCTACACCTTC. It translates to CASSERTGQGYTF.

This clonotype was found many times. This chain connects TRBV6-1 to TRBJ2-1; D may be TRBD2 (6 bases). The germline CDR1 and CDR2 sequences are MNHNS and SASEGT. Deletions cut 0 bases from V and 4 bases from J, with 13 bases between. The CDR3 covers 16 residues. The CDR3 loop reads CASSEAWGEEYNEQFF. In DNA, the CDR3 is TGTGCCAGCAGTGAAGCGTGGGGGGAGGAGTACAATGAGCAGTTCTTC.

V is TRBV12-3 or TRBV12-4 and J is TRBJ2-3, with D hard to call. The V end was cut by 7 bases, the J end by 1 base, with 12 bases between. There are 14 residues in the CDR3. This chain's CDR3 is CASTPQAGTDTQYF. The CDR3 DNA reads as TGTGCCAGCACCCCCCAGGCGGGCACAGATACGCAGTATTTT.

This clonotype was counted many times. The genes are TRBV29-1 and TRBJ2-1; 8 bases match TRBD2. The CDR3 is 14 amino acids. V lost 1 base, J lost 7 bases, and 6 bases stayed unmatched. CDR1 and CDR2 (germline): SQVTM, ANQGSEA. Here the CDR3 reads CSVEVGRARNEQFF. For the CDR3, the DNA is TGCAGCGTTGAAGTCGGGAGGGCCAGAAATGAGCAGTTCTTC.

This clonotype has a handful of counts. The chain recombines TRBV5-1 with TRBJ2-7; possibly TRBD1 or TRBD2 for D (5 bases each). CDR3 length: 15 amino acids. The germline V gene encodes CDR1 SGHRS and CDR2 YFSETQ. Trimming removed 0 bases at V and 2 bases at J, with 12 bases between. The chain's CDR3 is CASSLDGTETYEQYF. The CDR3 region has the DNA TGCGCCAGCAGCTTGGATGGGACGGAAACCTACGAGCAGTACTTC.

With regard to this clonotype: A read error may produce the germline difference seen at one junction end. The gene calls are TRBV7-6 and TRBJ2-3; TRBD1 matches at 10 bases. The CDR3 is made up of 15 amino acids. Germline loops: CDR1 SGHVS, CDR2 FNYEAQ. The CDR3 DNA reads TGTGCCAGCAGCCCCCAGACAGGGGGCACGGATACGCAGTATTTT. Translated, it gives CASSPQTGGTDTQYF. Together with reference TRBV7-6 and TRBJ2-3, the CDR3 gives the full variable domain: GAGVSQSPRYKVTKRGQDVALRCDPISGHVSLYWYRQALGQGPEFLTYFNYEAQQDKSGLPNDRFSAERPEGSISTLTIQRTEQRDSAMYRCASSPQTGGTDTQYFGPGTRLTVL.

This clonotype was detected ten times or more. V usage is TRBV20-1 and J usage is TRBJ1-2; TRBD1 agrees at 9 bases. The germline CDR1 and CDR2 sequences are DFQATT and SNEGSKA (reference sequence). V dropped 3 bases and J dropped 2; count of bases not matched to a gene: 10. The CDR3 runs 16 residues. CDR3: CSARDTPGQGNYGYTF. DNA for the CDR3: TGCAGTGCTAGGGATACCCCGGGACAGGGAAACTATGGCTACACCTTC.

This clonotype came up many times. This chain links TRBV11-2 with TRBJ2-5, with 10 bases fitting TRBD1. J lost 4 bases, V lost 4 bases, and 9 bases had no gene match. The CDR3 is 16 residues long. The germline CDR1 and CDR2 sequences are SGHAT and FQNNGV. For the CDR3, the DNA is TGTGCCAGCAGCTCGAATGAGGGGACAGGGGTAGAGACCCAGTACTTC. Amino acid sequence: CASSSNEGTGVETQYF.

This clonotype appeared many times. The chain employs TRBV20-1 and TRBJ2-1; D ambiguous. Germline V gene data show CDR1 as DFQATT and CDR2 as SNEGSKA (reference sequence). The V and J ends lost 0 bases and 8 bases respectively, with 8 bases between them. The CDR3 loop spans 12 amino acids. CDR3 loop: CSARDPIHEQFF. For the CDR3, the DNA is TGCAGTGCTAGAGATCCCATCCATGAGCAGTTCTTC.

This clonotype occurred many times. The rearrangement links TRBV20-1 to TRBJ1-1; D unresolved. The V gene's germline CDR1 is DFQATT and CDR2 SNEGSKA (reference sequence). The V end lost 5 bases, the J end lost 0 bases, and 7 bases lay between the germline ends. The CDR3 has 12 residues. CDR3 DNA sequence: TGCAGTGCTGTCACTATGAACACTGAAGCTTTCTTT. This gives the protein CSAVTMNTEAFF.

J is TRBJ2-1 and V is TRBV7-9; D is tentatively TRBD1 or TRBD2 (7 bases each). Per germline, CDR1 SEHNR and CDR2 FQNEAQ (reference sequence). Between the trimmed V and J ends, which lost 5 bases and 5 bases, there was a span of 13 bases. The CDR3 is made up of 14 amino acids. This CDR3 is CASSLSGGDNEQFF. CDR3 nucleotide sequence: TGTGCCAGCAGCCTCTCAGGGGGGGACAATGAGCAGTTCTTC.

The chain recombines TRBV12-3 or TRBV12-4 with TRBJ1-5; 9 bases align to TRBD1. This CDR3 comprises 15 residues. V gave up 5 bases and J gave up 7 bases; unmatched junction bases: 9. In DNA form, the CDR3 reads TGTGCCAGCAGTCGAACCGGGACAGGGAGCCAGCCCCAGCATTTT. Residues: CASSRTGTGSQPQHF.